This entry concerns a single T cell receptor (beta chain). The germline CDR1 and CDR2 sequences are LGHNT and FRNRAP. The length of the CDR3 is 17 residues. With V trimmed by 3 bases and J by 6 bases, 14 bases remained unmatched. This record comes from a study of control samples from healthy donors and cancer patients. Sequencing used immunoSEQ multiplex PCR; TCRdb keeps in-frame clones, though not all of them. The repertoire holds 46,000 or so clones, with more than 85% as singletons. The chain uses TRBV12-5 and TRBJ2-1; 7 nucleotides align to TRBD2. Sequenced input: PBMCs. This receptor was obtained from a woman between 50 and 59 years old with head and neck cancer. CDR3 amino acids: CASGFSTGREFVNEQFF. The CDR3, as DNA: TGTGCTAGTGGTTTCTCCACGGGGCGGGAGTTTGTCAATGAGCAGTTCTTC.